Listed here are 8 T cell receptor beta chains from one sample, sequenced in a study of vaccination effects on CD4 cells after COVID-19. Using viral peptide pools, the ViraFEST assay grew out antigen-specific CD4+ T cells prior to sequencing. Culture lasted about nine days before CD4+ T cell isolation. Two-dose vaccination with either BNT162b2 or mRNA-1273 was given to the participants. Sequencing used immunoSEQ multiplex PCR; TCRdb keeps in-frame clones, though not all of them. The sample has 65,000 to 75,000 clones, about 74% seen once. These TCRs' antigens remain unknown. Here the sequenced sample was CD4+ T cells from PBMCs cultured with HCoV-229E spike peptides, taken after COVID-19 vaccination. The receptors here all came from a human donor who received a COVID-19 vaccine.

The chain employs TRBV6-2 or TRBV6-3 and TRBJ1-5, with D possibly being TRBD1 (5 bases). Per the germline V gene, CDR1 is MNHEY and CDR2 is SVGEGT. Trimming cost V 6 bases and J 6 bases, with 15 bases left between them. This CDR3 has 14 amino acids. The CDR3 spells CASSNRDPSQPQHF. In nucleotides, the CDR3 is TGTGCCAGCAGCAACCGGGACCCTTCTCAGCCCCAGCATTTT.

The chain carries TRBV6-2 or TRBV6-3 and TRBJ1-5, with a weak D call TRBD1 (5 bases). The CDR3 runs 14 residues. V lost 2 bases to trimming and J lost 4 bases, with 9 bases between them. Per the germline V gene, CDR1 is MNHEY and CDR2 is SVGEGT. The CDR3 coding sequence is TGTGCCAGCAGTTACCCACAGGTTAATCAGCCCCAGCATTTT. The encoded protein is CASSYPQVNQPQHF.

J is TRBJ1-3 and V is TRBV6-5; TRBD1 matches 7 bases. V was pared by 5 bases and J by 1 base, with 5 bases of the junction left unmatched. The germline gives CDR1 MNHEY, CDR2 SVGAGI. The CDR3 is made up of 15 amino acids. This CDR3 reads CASSPDRTSGNTIYF. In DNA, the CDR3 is TGTGCCAGCAGTCCGGACAGGACTTCTGGAAACACCATATATTTT.

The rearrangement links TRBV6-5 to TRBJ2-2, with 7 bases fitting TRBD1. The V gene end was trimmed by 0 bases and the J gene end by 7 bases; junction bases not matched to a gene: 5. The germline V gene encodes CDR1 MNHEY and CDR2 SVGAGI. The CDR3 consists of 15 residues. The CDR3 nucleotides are TGTGCCAGCAGTTACTCGTACAGGGGTGTCGGGGAGCTGTTTTTT. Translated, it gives CASSYSYRGVGELFF.

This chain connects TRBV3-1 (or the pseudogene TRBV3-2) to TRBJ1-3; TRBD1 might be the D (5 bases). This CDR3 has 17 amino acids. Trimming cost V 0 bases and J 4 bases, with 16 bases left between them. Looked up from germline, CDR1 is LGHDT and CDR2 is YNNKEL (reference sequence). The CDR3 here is CASSQDLGRIRGNTIYF. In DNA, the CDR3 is TGTGCCAGCAGCCAAGATCTGGGGCGTATTCGAGGAAACACCATATATTTT.

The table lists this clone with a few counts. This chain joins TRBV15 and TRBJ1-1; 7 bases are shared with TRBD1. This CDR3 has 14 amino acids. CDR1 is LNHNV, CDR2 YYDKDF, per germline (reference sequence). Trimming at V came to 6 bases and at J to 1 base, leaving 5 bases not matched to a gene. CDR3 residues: CATSPRQGNTEAFF. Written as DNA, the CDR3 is TGTGCCACCAGTCCCCGACAGGGGAACACTGAAGCTTTCTTT.

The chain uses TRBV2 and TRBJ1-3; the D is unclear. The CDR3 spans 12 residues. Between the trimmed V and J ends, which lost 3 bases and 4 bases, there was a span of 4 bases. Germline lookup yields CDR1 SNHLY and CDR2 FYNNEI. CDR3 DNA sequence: TGTGCCAGCAGTGAGAACGGAAACACCATATATTTT. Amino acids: CASSENGNTIYF.

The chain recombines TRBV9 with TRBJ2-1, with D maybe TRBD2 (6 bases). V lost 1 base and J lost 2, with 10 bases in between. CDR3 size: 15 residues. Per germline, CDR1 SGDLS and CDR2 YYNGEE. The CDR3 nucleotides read TGTGCCAGCAGCGTAACGGAGGGGACCTACAATGAGCAGTTCTTC. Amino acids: CASSVTEGTYNEQFF.